These T cell receptor beta chains were read from a single sample in a study of CD8+CD57+ T cells in acquired aplastic anemia. In TCRdb, the reads were re-called with MiXCR into one record per CDR3 protein. The sample gives about 190,000 distinct CDR3 sequences, about three fifths of which show up once; about half is in the top ten. Source material: sorted CD4+, CD8+, or CD8+CD57+ T cells (not recorded which) from PBMCs. The receptors here all came from a human donor with severe aplastic anemia or a healthy control (not recorded which). Each CDR3 is given with its conserved first and last residue.

len,v_gene,j_gene,CDR3aa
12,TRBV10-3,TRBJ1-1,CAIRPEGGEAFF
11,TRBV2,TRBJ2-1,CASSDRGEQFF
12,TRBV20-1,TRBJ2-1,CSARRFGDEQFF
13,TRBV7-9,TRBJ1-2,CASSSDGRYGYTF
15,TRBV5-5,TRBJ2-2,CASSLRQANTGELFF
13,TRBV20-1,TRBJ1-3,CSAKEGALDTIYF
10,TRBV29-1,TRBJ1-1,CSVAPSPHGF
14,TRBV9,TRBJ2-7,CASSVRDGSYEQYF
12,TRBV7-9,TRBJ2-2,CASSLNSWELFF
15,TRBV7-3,TRBJ2-1,CASSVLAGATNEQFF
16,TRBV19,TRBJ1-3,CASSMAGNAPGNTIYF
12,TRBV24-1,TRBJ1-5,CATSDRGVPQHF
15,TRBV25-1,TRBJ2-1,CASYSSGGGYSEQFF
13,TRBV7-2,TRBJ1-1,CASSSPTGDEAFF
19,TRBV7-9,TRBJ2-1,CASSWGPGLARVGGDEQFF